This T cell receptor beta chain was sequenced in a study of preoperative IRX-2 immunotherapy in early breast cancer. Clones were read by immunoSEQ multiplex PCR, and TCRdb kept only the in-frame ones, dropping some. This table holds roughly 27,000 clones, around 79% found once. Treatment specified: preoperative locoregional IRX-2 cytokine immunotherapy. Samples came from a phase Ib trial of preoperative locoregional IRX-2 cytokine immunotherapy. The CDR3 is 16 amino acids. Trimming removed 1 base from V and 8 bases from J; junction bases left unmatched: 6. Germline CDR1 SGHNT, CDR2 YENEEA. The receptor's source is a human donor with breast cancer. The sequencing used lymph node tissue, collected after IRX-2 immunotherapy. V and J are TRBV11-3 and TRBJ2-2; 11 bases match TRBD2. CDR3 DNA: TGTGCCAGCAGCTTAGTAGCGGGAGGGCCGGAGGGGGAGCTGTTTTTT. Amino acid sequence: CASSLVAGGPEGELFF.